What follows is one T cell receptor beta chain and its context. V was clipped by 2 bases and J by 2 bases, with 13 bases between them. From germline, CDR1 is SGHTA and CDR2 FQGNSA. The CDR3 sequence is 17 residues long. This sample is part of a study of human T cells and chemical hapten exposure. On the study more broadly: From small differences in pooled library volume came most of the variation in per-sample TCR yields.

Time point given: healthy volunteer bleed at 2 weeks. The study extracted total RNA from unfractionated whole blood. MiXCR was run by TCRdb on the RACE reads, yielding one entry per CDR3 protein. In the table there are 80,000 to 100,000 distinct CDR3 sequences, roughly 8% of which are singletons. Sample: whole blood. The V gene is TRBV7-2, the J gene TRBJ2-6; D may match TRBD1 or TRBD2 (5 bases each). The receptor was derived from a female donor in good health. Some clones in this sample may be carry-over from other donors' samples. CDR3 nucleotides: TGTGCCAGCAGCTTAAGAGGGACCCTCGCTGGGGCCAACGTCCTGACTTTC. Residues: CASSLRGTLAGANVLTF.